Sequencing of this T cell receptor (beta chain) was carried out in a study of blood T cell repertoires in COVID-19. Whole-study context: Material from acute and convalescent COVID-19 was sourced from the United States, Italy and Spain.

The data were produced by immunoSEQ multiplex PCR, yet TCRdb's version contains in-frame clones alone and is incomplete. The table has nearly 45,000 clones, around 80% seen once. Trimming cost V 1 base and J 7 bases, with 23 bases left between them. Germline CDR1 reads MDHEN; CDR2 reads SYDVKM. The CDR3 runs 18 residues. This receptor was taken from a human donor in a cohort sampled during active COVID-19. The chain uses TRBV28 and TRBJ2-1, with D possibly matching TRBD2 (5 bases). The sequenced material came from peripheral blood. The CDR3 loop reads CASSLSPARRPGRNEQFF. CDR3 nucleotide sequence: TGTGCCAGCAGTTTATCCCCCGCGAGGCGCCCGGGAAGGAATGAGCAGTTCTTC. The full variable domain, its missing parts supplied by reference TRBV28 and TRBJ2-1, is DVKVTQSSRYLVKRTGEKVFLECVQDMDHENMFWYRQDPGLGLRLIYFSYDVKMKEKGDIPEGYSVSREKKERFSLILESASTNQTSMYLCASSLSPARRPGRNEQFFGPGTRLTVL.